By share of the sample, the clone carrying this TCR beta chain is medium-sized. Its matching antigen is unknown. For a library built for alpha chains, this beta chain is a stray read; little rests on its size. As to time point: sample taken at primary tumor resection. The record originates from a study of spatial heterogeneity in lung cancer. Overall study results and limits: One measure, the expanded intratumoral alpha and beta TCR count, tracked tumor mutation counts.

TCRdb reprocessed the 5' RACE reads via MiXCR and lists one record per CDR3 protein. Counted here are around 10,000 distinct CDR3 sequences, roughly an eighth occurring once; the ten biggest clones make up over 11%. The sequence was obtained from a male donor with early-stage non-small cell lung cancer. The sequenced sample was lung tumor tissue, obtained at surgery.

The CDR3 is CASTYRPLNTEAFF. CDR3 sequence (DNA): TGTGCCAGCACCTACCGACCTTTGAACACTGAAGCTTTCTTT. The V gene is TRBV5-4, the J gene TRBJ1-1; no firm D call. Germline CDR1 reads SGHNT; CDR2 reads YYREEE (reference sequence). The length of the CDR3 is 14 residues. The V and J ends lost 6 bases and 0 bases respectively, with 12 bases between them.